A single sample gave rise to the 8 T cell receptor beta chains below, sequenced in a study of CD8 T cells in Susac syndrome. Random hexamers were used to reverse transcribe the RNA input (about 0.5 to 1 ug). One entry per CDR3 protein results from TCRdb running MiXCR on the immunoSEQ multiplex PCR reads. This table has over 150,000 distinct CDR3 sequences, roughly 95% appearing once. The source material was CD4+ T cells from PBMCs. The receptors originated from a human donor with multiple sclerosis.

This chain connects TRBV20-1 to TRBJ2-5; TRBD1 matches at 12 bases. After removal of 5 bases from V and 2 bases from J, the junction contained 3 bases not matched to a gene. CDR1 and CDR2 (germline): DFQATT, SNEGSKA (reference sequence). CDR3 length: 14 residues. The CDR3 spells CSAGDRGRQETQYF. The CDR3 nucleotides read TGCAGTGCTGGGGACAGGGGGCGGCAAGAGACCCAGTACTTC.

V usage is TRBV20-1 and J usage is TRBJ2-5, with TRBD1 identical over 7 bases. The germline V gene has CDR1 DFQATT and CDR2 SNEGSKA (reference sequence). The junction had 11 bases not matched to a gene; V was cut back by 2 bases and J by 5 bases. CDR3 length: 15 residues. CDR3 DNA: TGCAGTGCTAGATCTCCTCAGGGGGTCTCGGAGACCCAGTACTTC. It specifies CSARSPQGVSETQYF.

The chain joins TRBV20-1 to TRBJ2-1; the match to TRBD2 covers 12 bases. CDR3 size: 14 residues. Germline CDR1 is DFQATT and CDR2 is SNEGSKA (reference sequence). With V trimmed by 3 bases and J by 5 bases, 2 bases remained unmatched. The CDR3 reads CSARTSGSHNEQFF. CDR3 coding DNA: TGCAGTGCTAGGACTAGCGGGAGCCACAATGAGCAGTTCTTC.

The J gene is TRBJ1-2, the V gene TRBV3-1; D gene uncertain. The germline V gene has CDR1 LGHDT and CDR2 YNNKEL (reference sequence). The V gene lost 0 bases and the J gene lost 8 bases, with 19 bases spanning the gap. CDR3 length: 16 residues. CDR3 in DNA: TGTGCCAGCAGCCAAGATTTGGGCAGCTCGCGACCAGGCTACACCTTC. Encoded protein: CASSQDLGSSRPGYTF. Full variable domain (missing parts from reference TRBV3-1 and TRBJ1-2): DTAVSQTPKYLVTQMGNDKSIKCEQNLGHDTMYWYKQDSKKFLKIMFSYNNKELIINETVPNRFSPKSPDKAHLNLHINSLELGDSAVYFCASSQDLGSSRPGYTFGSGTRLTVV.

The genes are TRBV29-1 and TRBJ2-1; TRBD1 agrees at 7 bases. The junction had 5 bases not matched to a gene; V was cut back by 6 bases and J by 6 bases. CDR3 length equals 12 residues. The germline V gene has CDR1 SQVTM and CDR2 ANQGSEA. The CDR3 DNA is TGCAGCGTCGGGGACAGAGTCAATGAGCAGTTCTTC. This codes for CSVGDRVNEQFF.

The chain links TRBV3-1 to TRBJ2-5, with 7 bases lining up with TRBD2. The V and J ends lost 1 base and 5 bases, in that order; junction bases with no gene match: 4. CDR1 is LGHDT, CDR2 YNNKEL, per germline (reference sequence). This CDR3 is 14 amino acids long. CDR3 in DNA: TGTGCCAGCAGCCAAGTGAGCGGGGTGGAGACCCAGTACTTC. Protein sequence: CASSQVSGVETQYF.

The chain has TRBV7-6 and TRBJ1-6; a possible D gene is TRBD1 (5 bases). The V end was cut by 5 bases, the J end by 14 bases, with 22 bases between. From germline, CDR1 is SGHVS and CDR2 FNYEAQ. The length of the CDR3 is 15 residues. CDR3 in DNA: TGTGCCAGCAGCCCCTCGACAGTGAGAGGTGAAACCCTCCACTTT. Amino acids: CASSPSTVRGETLHF.

The CDR3 here is CATSGRTGGHNEQFF. In DNA, the CDR3 is TGTGCCACCAGCGGTAGGACAGGGGGCCACAATGAGCAGTTCTTC. The chain couples TRBV15 to TRBJ2-1; 11 nucleotides align to TRBD1. The CDR3 is made up of 15 amino acids. Per the germline V gene, CDR1 is LNHNV and CDR2 is YYDKDF (reference sequence). With V trimmed by 5 bases and J by 5 bases, 5 bases remained unmatched.